This entry lists 14 T cell receptor beta chains sequenced from one sample in a study of early T cells in non-severe SARS-CoV-2 infection. MiXCR was run by TCRdb on the 5' RACE reads, yielding one entry per CDR3 protein. In the table there are over 50,000 distinct CDR3 sequences, more than 12% of which are singletons. The sequences come from whole blood, collected at baseline. The receptors originated from an adult who was a healthcare worker with PCR-confirmed SARS-CoV-2 infection or an uninfected control (not recorded which).

To note about this clonotype: Germline is not matched at one junction end, which may reflect a read error. The chain joins TRBV19 to TRBJ1-4; 7 bases line up with TRBD1. CDR1 LNHDA and CDR2 SQIVND come from the germline V gene (reference sequence). The CDR3 is 12 amino acids. The CDR3 sequence: CASSTRGTVAVF. The CDR3 coding sequence is TGTGCCAGTAGTACCAGAGGGACAGTAGCCGTTTTT.

This clonotype was detected only a few times. The rearrangement joins TRBV24-1 to TRBJ2-4, with D unclear. Trimming cost V 5 bases and J 2 bases, with 18 bases left between them. Germline-derived CDR1 and CDR2 are KGHDR and SFDVKD. The length of the CDR3 is 17 residues. The CDR3 sequence: CATSVPGPLRPKNIQYF. CDR3 nucleotides: TGTGCCACCAGTGTCCCTGGACCTCTACGGCCCAAAAACATTCAGTACTTC.

With regard to this clonotype: A much larger clone differs by one base, so this may be a read error. This chain joins TRBV3-1 and TRBJ2-3; D remains unclear. V was clipped by 7 bases and J by 2 bases, with 16 bases between them. The CDR3 length is 15 residues. Germline loops: CDR1 LGHDT, CDR2 YNNKEL (reference sequence). CDR3 sequence (DNA): TGTGCCAGCATCCTGGTGGGGTCCGCCACAGATACGCAGTATTTT. This encodes CASILVGSATDTQYF.

This clonotype was observed at least ten times. This rearrangement joins TRBV3-1 to TRBJ1-2, with D hard to call. Between the trimmed V and J ends, which lost 3 bases and 4 bases, there was a span of 9 bases. Looked up from germline, CDR1 is LGHDT and CDR2 is YNNKEL (reference sequence). This CDR3 is 13 amino acids long. Written as DNA, the CDR3 is TGTGCCAGCAGCCATAGTGAAGTCTATGGCTACACCTTC. Its protein product is CASSHSEVYGYTF. Full variable domain (remainder filled in from reference TRBV3-1 and TRBJ1-2): DTAVSQTPKYLVTQMGNDKSIKCEQNLGHDTMYWYKQDSKKFLKIMFSYNNKELIINETVPNRFSPKSPDKAHLNLHINSLELGDSAVYFCASSHSEVYGYTFGSGTRLTVV.

The rearrangement joins TRBV19 to TRBJ1-1, with D uncertain. V was pared by 7 bases and J by 3 bases, with 12 bases between. Per the germline V gene, CDR1 is LNHDA and CDR2 is SQIVND (reference sequence). The CDR3 length is 13 residues. CDR3 in DNA: TGTGCCAGTAACCCGGGGTCGGACACTGAAGCTTTCTTT. Translation: CASNPGSDTEAFF.

This chain connects TRBV5-1 to TRBJ2-7, with 8 bases identical to TRBD1. The V gene end was trimmed by 0 bases and the J gene end by 4 bases; junction bases not matched to a gene: 6. Germline CDR1 SGHRS, CDR2 YFSETQ. The CDR3 sequence is 15 residues long. The CDR3 reads CASSLEQGAKYEQYF. In DNA, the CDR3 is TGCGCCAGCAGCTTGGAGCAGGGGGCCAAATACGAGCAGTACTTC.

The genes are TRBV27 and TRBJ2-3; maybe TRBD1 (6 bases). The length of the CDR3 is 15 residues. V lost 7 bases to trimming and J lost 1 base, with 15 bases between them. From germline, CDR1 is MNHEY and CDR2 SMNVEV (reference sequence). The CDR3 spells CASNPRDTGTDTQYF. The DNA for the CDR3 is TGTGCCAGCAACCCCCGGGACACAGGCACAGATACGCAGTATTTT.

Ten or more counts support this clonotype. The V gene is TRBV5-1, the J gene TRBJ2-1; D gene uncertain. The CDR3 loop spans 15 amino acids. Deletions cut 4 bases from V and 0 bases from J, with 11 bases between. Germline V CDR1 and CDR2: SGHRS, YFSETQ. CDR3: CASSATRGSYNEQFF. Written as DNA, the CDR3 is TGCGCCAGCAGCGCAACTCGCGGCTCCTACAATGAGCAGTTCTTC.

This chain links TRBV7-6 with TRBJ2-1, with 10 positions matching TRBD2. The CDR3 is 15 amino acids. Unmatched junction bases numbered 6, after V lost 0 bases and J lost 10 bases. Germline loops: CDR1 SGHVS, CDR2 FNYEAQ. The CDR3 bases are TGTGCCAGCAGCTTAGCATTAACTAGCGGGGTAGAGCAGTTCTTC. Its translation: CASSLALTSGVEQFF. The whole variable domain, remainder taken from reference TRBV7-6 and TRBJ2-1, is GAGVSQSPRYKVTKRGQDVALRCDPISGHVSLYWYRQALGQGPEFLTYFNYEAQQDKSGLPNDRFSAERPEGSISTLTIQRTEQRDSAMYRCASSLALTSGVEQFFGPGTRLTVL.

Ten or more counts support this clonotype. This chain uses TRBV6-6 with TRBJ1-4; D possibly corresponds to TRBD1 (5 bases). V was trimmed by 6 bases and J by 7 bases, leaving 9 bases between them. Germline-derived CDR1 and CDR2 are MNHNY and SVGAGI (reference sequence). The CDR3 consists of 12 residues. The CDR3 coding sequence is TGTGCCAGCAGCCCCGGGGCTGAAAAACTGTTTTTT. It translates to CASSPGAEKLFF.

The table lists this clonotype with many counts. Mismatch with germline at one junction end may stem from a read error. The chain links TRBV7-7 to TRBJ1-5; D not certain. Germline-derived CDR1 and CDR2 are SSHAT and FNYEAQ (reference sequence). This CDR3 comprises 23 residues. CDR3 amino acids: CASSLASVLEANVLGTGNQPQHF. In DNA, the CDR3 is TGTGCTAGCAGCTTAGCGTCGGTCTTAGAGGCAAACGTTCTGGGTACGGGCAATCAGCCCCAGCATTTT. Filled out from reference TRBV7-7 and TRBJ1-5, the complete variable domain reads GAGVSQSPRYKVTKRGQDVTLRCDPISSHATLYWYQQALGQGPEFLTYFNYEAQPDKSGLPSDRFSAERPEGSISTLTIQRTEQRDSAMYRCASSLASVLEANVLGTGNQPQHFGDGTRLSIL.

This clonotype was counted a few times. This chain uses TRBV5-1 with TRBJ1-1, with no clear D. The CDR3 has 14 residues. The V and J ends lost 4 bases and 1 base respectively, with 11 bases between them. Germline CDR1 and CDR2: SGHRS and YFSETQ. The CDR3 DNA sequence: TGCGCCAGCAGCGGGAACAGCCAGAACACTGAAGCTTTCTTT. The encoded protein is CASSGNSQNTEAFF.

The chain joins TRBV12-5 to TRBJ1-1; unclear D gene. CDR1 and CDR2 from the germline V gene are LGHNT and FRNRAP. V was clipped by 1 base and J by 3 bases, with 6 bases between them. The CDR3 has 13 residues. DNA for the CDR3: TGTGCTAGTGGTTTGGATGCTTACACTGAAGCTTTCTTT. It codes for CASGLDAYTEAFF. The entire variable domain, with the rest obtained from reference TRBV12-5 and TRBJ1-1, is as follows: DARVTQTPRHKVTEMGQEVTMRCQPILGHNTVFWYRQTMMQGLELLAYFRNRAPLDDSGMPKDRFSAEMPDATLATLKIQPSEPRDSAVYFCASGLDAYTEAFFGQGTRLTVV.

A few counts support this clonotype. The chain couples TRBV7-2 to TRBJ2-3; unclear D gene. Deletions cut 8 bases from V and 6 bases from J, with 12 bases between. Germline V CDR1 and CDR2: SGHTA, FQGNSA. The CDR3 extends over 12 amino acids. This CDR3 reads CASGFNGDTQYF. CDR3 in DNA: TGTGCCAGCGGATTCAACGGGGATACGCAGTATTTT.